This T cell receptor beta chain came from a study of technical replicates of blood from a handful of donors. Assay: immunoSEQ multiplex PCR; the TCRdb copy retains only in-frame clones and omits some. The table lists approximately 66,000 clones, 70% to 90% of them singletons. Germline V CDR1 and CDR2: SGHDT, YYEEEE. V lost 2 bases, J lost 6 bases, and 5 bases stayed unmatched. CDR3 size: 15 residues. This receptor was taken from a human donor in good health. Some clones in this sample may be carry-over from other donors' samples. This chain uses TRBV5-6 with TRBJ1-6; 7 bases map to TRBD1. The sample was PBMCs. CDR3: CASSFRTGLNSPLHF. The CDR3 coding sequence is TGTGCCAGCAGCTTTCGGACAGGACTTAATTCACCCCTCCACTTT. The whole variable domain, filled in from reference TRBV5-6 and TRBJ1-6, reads DAGVTQSPTHLIKTRGQQVTLRCSPKSGHDTVSWYQQALGQGPQFIFQYYEEEERQRGNFPDRFSGHQFPNYSSELNVNALLLGDSALYLCASSFRTGLNSPLHFGNGTRLTVT.